The 18 T cell receptor beta chains below all came from one sample that was sequenced in a study of cytomegalovirus exposure and HLA in healthy donors. Method: immunoSEQ multiplex PCR; TCRdb's copy keeps in-frame clones and lacks some. The sample includes under 150,000 clones, 80% to 90% of them seen just once. The sample was PBMCs. These receptors all stem from a man aged 18 to 30 in good health and CMV-seronegative.

This chain uses TRBV19 with TRBJ2-2, with TRBD2 as a possible D gene (6 bases). This CDR3 is 14 amino acids long. The germline gives CDR1 LNHDA, CDR2 SQIVND (reference sequence). V was shortened by 5 bases and J by 7 bases, with 14 bases between the two germline ends. This CDR3 reads CASSAGRRGGELFF. For the CDR3, the DNA is TGTGCCAGTAGTGCGGGACGGCGCGGCGGGGAGCTGTTTTTT. The variable domain in full, with the rest retrieved from reference TRBV19 and TRBJ2-2, is DGGITQSPKYLFRKEGQNVTLSCEQNLNHDAMYWYRQDPGQGLRLIYYSQIVNDFQKGDIAEGYSVSREKKESFPLTVTSAQKNPTAFYLCASSAGRRGGELFFGEGSRLTVL.

The chain couples TRBV27 to TRBJ2-1, with D perhaps TRBD2 (5 bases). The germline V gene has CDR1 MNHEY and CDR2 SMNVEV (reference sequence). Trimming took 3 bases from V and 0 from J, leaving 12 bases between them. The CDR3 is made up of 16 amino acids. The DNA for the CDR3 is TGTGCCAGCAGTTTTTACGGGGAGCCCTCCTACAATGAGCAGTTCTTC. Protein sequence: CASSFYGEPSYNEQFF.

This chain uses TRBV27 with TRBJ1-3; tentative D call: TRBD1 (5 bases). The CDR3 length is 14 residues. Germline V gene data show CDR1 as MNHEY and CDR2 as SMNVEV (reference sequence). The germline V and J ends were trimmed by 3 bases and 0 bases, with 6 bases remaining between them. CDR3 nucleotides: TGTGCCAGCAGTTTGGGGGGCTCTGGAAACACCATATATTTT. Encoded protein: CASSLGGSGNTIYF.

This clone was counted a few times. This chain joins TRBV4-1 and TRBJ2-5; TRBD2 agrees at 7 bases. The V and J ends lost 1 base and 5 bases, in that order; junction bases with no gene match: 1. The CDR3 has 13 amino acids. Germline assignment: CDR1 MGHRA and CDR2 YSYEKL. CDR3 amino acids: CASSQVRGETQYF. The CDR3 coding sequence is TGCGCCAGCAGCCAAGTGCGGGGGGAGACCCAGTACTTC.

This clone is a singleton in its sample. The chain has TRBV2 and TRBJ2-7; 8 bases align to TRBD1. CDR3 length: 13 residues. CDR1 SNHLY and CDR2 FYNNEI come from the germline V gene. Trimming cost V 9 bases and J 6 bases; bases outside gene matches: 10. The CDR3 region is CASRMTGDLEQYF. CDR3 nucleotide sequence: TGTGCCAGTCGCATGACAGGGGATCTCGAGCAGTACTTC.

The chain recombines TRBV19 with TRBJ2-7; TRBD1 matches 10 bases. The CDR3 is made up of 15 amino acids. V lost 5 bases and J lost 0; bases outside the gene matches: 4. The germline gives CDR1 LNHDA, CDR2 SQIVND (reference sequence). CDR3 in DNA: TGTGCCAGTAGTGAGGGGACAGGGGACTCCTACGAGCAGTACTTC. Translation gives CASSEGTGDSYEQYF.

CDR3 sequence reads: CASSLARGHYGYTF. The CDR3 region has the DNA TGTGCCAGCAGCTTAGCCAGGGGACATTATGGCTACACCTTC. J is TRBJ1-2 and V is TRBV7-2, with D possibly TRBD1 on 6 matching bases. Per germline, CDR1 SGHTA and CDR2 FQGNSA. Trimming took 0 bases from V and 5 from J, leaving 10 bases between them. CDR3 length: 14 residues.

The rearrangement links TRBV6-5 to TRBJ2-1; 13 bases match TRBD2. Germline V gives CDR1 MNHEY, CDR2 SVGAGI. This CDR3 contains 13 residues. V shed 11 bases, J shed 5 bases, and the junction held 3 bases outside the gene matches. CDR3 in DNA: TGTGCCCACGGACTAGCGGGAGACAATGAGCAGTTCTTC. Translated, it gives CAHGLAGDNEQFF.

This chain joins TRBV7-8 and TRBJ2-2; 8 nucleotides line up with TRBD1. The V gene end was trimmed by 0 bases and the J gene end by 0 bases; junction bases not matched to a gene: 6. Per germline, CDR1 SGHVS and CDR2 FQNEAQ. The CDR3 has 18 amino acids. The CDR3 protein is CASSLAGTGLTNTGELFF. As DNA, the CDR3 is TGTGCCAGCAGCTTAGCCGGGACAGGTTTGACGAACACCGGGGAGCTGTTTTTT. The whole variable domain, remainder taken from reference TRBV7-8 and TRBJ2-2, is GAGVSQSPRYKVAKRGQDVALRCDPISGHVSLFWYQQALGQGPEFLTYFQNEAQLDKSGLPSDRFFAERPEGSVSTLKIQRTQQEDSAVYLCASSLAGTGLTNTGELFFGEGSRLTVL.

The DNA for the CDR3 is TGCGCCAGCAGCTGGGGTAGCGGGGGGGCCGAAGAGACCCAGTACTTC. Protein product: CASSWGSGGAEETQYF. The chain links TRBV5-1 to TRBJ2-7; 11 nucleotides align to TRBD2. The last part of the DNA fits TRBJ2-5 better; the J call may be wrong. Germline lookup yields CDR1 SGHRS and CDR2 YFSETQ. The CDR3 consists of 16 residues.

The genes are TRBV5-5 and TRBJ2-5, with D tentatively TRBD2 (5 bases). This CDR3 comprises 16 residues. Germline lookup yields CDR1 SGHKS and CDR2 YYEKEE (reference sequence). V was trimmed by 4 bases and J by 4 bases, leaving 20 bases between them. In DNA, the CDR3 is TGTGCCAGCAGCCTCCGGCGGCTAGCTGGAGGAGAGACCCAGTACTTC. Translation gives CASSLRRLAGGETQYF.

The chain joins TRBV4-1 to TRBJ2-5, with D tentatively TRBD1 (7 bases). Germline lookup yields CDR1 MGHRA and CDR2 YSYEKL. This CDR3 is built from 16 residues. V lost 3 bases and J 5 bases, leaving 19 bases between the germline ends. CDR3 nucleotide sequence: TGCGCCAGCAGCCAGGTACCAGGGGGGATCGGGGAGACCCAGTACTTC. Its translation is CASSQVPGGIGETQYF.

This chain connects TRBV6-5 to TRBJ2-7, with 8 bases fitting TRBD1. V dropped 3 bases and J dropped 7; count of bases not matched to a gene: 11. In germline, CDR1 is MNHEY, CDR2 SVGAGI. The CDR3 runs 15 residues. CDR3 nucleotides: TGTGCCAGCAGTTATCGGGACAGGCCCGTGGGGGAGCAGTACTTC. Protein sequence: CASSYRDRPVGEQYF.

CDR3 coding DNA: TGTGCCAGTAGTCTTTTTCGGACAACTGAAGCTTTCTTT. Its protein is CASSLFRTTEAFF. This chain links TRBV19 with TRBJ1-1, with a possible D match to TRBD1 (5 bases). Germline-derived CDR1 and CDR2 are LNHDA and SQIVND (reference sequence). V was trimmed by 5 bases and J by 5 bases, leaving 12 bases between them. The CDR3 consists of 13 residues.

This chain connects TRBV6-5 to TRBJ2-7, with a possible D match to TRBD2 (6 bases). The V gene lost 0 bases and the J gene lost 4 bases, with 16 bases spanning the gap. This CDR3 has 16 amino acids. Germline lookup yields CDR1 MNHEY and CDR2 SVGAGI. The CDR3 spells CASSYSKTSNVYEQYF. CDR3 bases: TGTGCCAGCAGTTACTCTAAGACTAGTAACGTTTACGAGCAGTACTTC.

The chain couples TRBV7-2 to TRBJ2-1, with 10 positions matching TRBD1. This CDR3 spans 16 amino acids. Trimming removed 6 bases from V and 7 bases from J; junction bases left unmatched: 12. Germline CDR1 is SGHTA and CDR2 is FQGNSA. The CDR3 DNA is TGTGCCAGCAGTCGTAGACAGGGGGCCACTGTAAATGAGCAGTTCTTC. Its protein product is CASSRRQGATVNEQFF.

The rearrangement links TRBV7-2 to TRBJ2-5, with D maybe TRBD2 (6 bases). This CDR3 is 13 amino acids long. In germline, CDR1 is SGHTA, CDR2 FQGNSA. Deletions cut 2 bases from V and 5 bases from J, with 9 bases between. DNA of the CDR3: TGTGCCAGCAGCTTACGGGAGCTGGAGACCCAGTACTTC. Protein: CASSLRELETQYF.

This clone appeared once. The chain employs TRBV27 and TRBJ1-3; D is perhaps TRBD1 (5 bases). The CDR3 covers 14 residues. Trimming removed 2 bases at V and 2 bases at J, with 7 bases between. Germline CDR1 and CDR2: MNHEY and SMNVEV (reference sequence). Here the CDR3 reads CASSLRGAGNTIYF. The DNA of the CDR3 is TGTGCCAGCAGTTTACGGGGGGCTGGAAACACCATATATTTT.